Described below is a single T cell receptor beta chain sequence and its context. Using its own MiXCR run on the RT-PCR reads, TCRdb lists one record per CDR3 protein. The sample lists some 92,000 distinct CDR3 sequences, 45% to 50% occurring once. With 0 bases clipped from V and 2 bases from J, the junction kept 10 bases outside the gene matches. Germline CDR1 reads LGHDT; CDR2 reads YNNKEL (reference sequence). The CDR3 contains 19 residues. These data belong to a study of patients and donors after allogeneic stem cell transplantation. V gene TRBV3-1 combines with J gene TRBJ2-3; 11 bases are shared with TRBD2. Sequencing was performed on blood, either unsorted or a sorted T cell fraction (not recorded which). This clonotype originated in a human donor who was either an allogeneic HSCT recipient or a stem cell or donor lymphocyte infusion donor (not recorded which). It is not recorded whose cells these are; they may come from a transplant donor. The DNA of the CDR3 is TGTGCCAGCAGCCAAGATCCGGGACTAGCGGATGAGGACACAGATACGCAGTATTTT. It codes for CASSQDPGLADEDTDTQYF.